This T cell receptor beta chain was identified during a study of T cell responses to AZD1222 COVID-19 vaccine. Findings and caveats of the study: The repertoires were collected only after the peak T cell response. Clonal diversity may have been underestimated, and the donors were mostly white British, with more females than males.

Libraries were prepared by immunoSEQ multiplex PCR; TCRdb keeps only in-frame clonotypes and omits some of them. The sample has tens of thousands of clones, 80% to 90% seen once. Notes on this clone: Antigen: not known.

Researchers grouped second doses given at about 4 or about 12 weeks into one pool. Trimming took off 8 bases at V and 8 bases at J, with 10 bases between the two ends. The V gene's germline CDR1 is SGHNT and CDR2 YENEEA. The CDR3 runs 11 residues. The rearrangement joins TRBV11-3 to TRBJ2-1; D may be TRBD2 (7 bases). The source material was peripheral blood, sampled 28 days after the second AZD1222 dose. This sequence originates from an adult who received the AZD1222 COVID-19 vaccine. The CDR3 region is CASGGAYEQFF. The CDR3 DNA reads as TGTGCCAGCGGGGGGGCCTATGAGCAGTTCTTC. The full variable domain, rest sourced from reference TRBV11-3 and TRBJ2-1, is EAGVVQSPRYKIIEKKQPVAFWCNPISGHNTLYWYLQNLGQGPELLIRYENEEAVDDSQLPKDRFSAERLKGVDSTLKIQPAELGDSAVYLCASGGAYEQFFGPGTRLTVL.